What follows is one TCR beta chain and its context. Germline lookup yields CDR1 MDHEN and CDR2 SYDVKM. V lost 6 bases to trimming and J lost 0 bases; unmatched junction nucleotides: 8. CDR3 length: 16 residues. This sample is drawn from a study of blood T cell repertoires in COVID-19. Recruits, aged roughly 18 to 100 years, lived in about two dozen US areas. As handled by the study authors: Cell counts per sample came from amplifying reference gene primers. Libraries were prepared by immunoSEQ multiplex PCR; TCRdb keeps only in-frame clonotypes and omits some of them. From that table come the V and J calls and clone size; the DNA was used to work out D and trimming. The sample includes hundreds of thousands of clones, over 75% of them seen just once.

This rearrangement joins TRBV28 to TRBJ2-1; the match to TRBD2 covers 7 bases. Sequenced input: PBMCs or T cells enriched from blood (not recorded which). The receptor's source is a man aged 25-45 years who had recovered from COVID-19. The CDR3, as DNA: TGTGCCAGCAGCGCCTCCGGGACTAACTCCTACAATGAGCAGTTCTTC. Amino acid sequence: CASSASGTNSYNEQFF.